The next 26 T cell receptor beta chains were all read from a single sample in a study of shared clonotypes between healthy human individuals. Clones were sequenced by immunoSEQ multiplex PCR, and TCRdb holds only the in-frame ones, with some missing. The sample shows 2 million to 2.5 million clones, around 95% of them seen only once. Sequenced: naive CD4+ T cells sorted from blood. The subset is: CD45RA+ positively selected. These receptors all come from a young man in good health.

This chain links TRBV27 with TRBJ1-1; 8 bases map to TRBD1. V was pared by 8 bases and J by 7 bases, with 9 bases of the junction left unmatched. The CDR3 runs 13 residues. Germline-derived CDR1 and CDR2 are MNHEY and SMNVEV (reference sequence). The CDR3 spells CASVGDRYREAFF. CDR3 sequence (DNA): TGTGCCAGCGTCGGGGACAGGTACCGTGAAGCTTTCTTT.

The J gene is TRBJ2-7, the V gene TRBV27; 13 nucleotides align to TRBD2. Germline V CDR1 and CDR2: MNHEY, SMNVEV (reference sequence). The CDR3 length is 15 residues. V shed 4 bases, J shed 4 bases, and the junction held 4 bases outside the gene matches. CDR3 residues: CASSSWTSGRYEQYF. In DNA form, the CDR3 reads TGTGCCAGCAGTTCTTGGACTAGCGGGAGATACGAGCAGTACTTC.

V is TRBV10-2 and J is TRBJ1-6; unclear D gene. This CDR3 spans 16 amino acids. Germline-derived CDR1 and CDR2 are WSHSY and SAAADI. V dropped 0 bases and J dropped 7 bases, with 13 bases sitting between them. The CDR3 nucleotides read TGCGCCAGCAGTGAGTCGAACGGGTTAGGCAATTCACCCCTCCACTTT. It yields the protein CASSESNGLGNSPLHF.

This clone has a single count. The rearrangement joins TRBV2 to TRBJ1-1; maybe TRBD1 (6 bases). V was shortened by 8 bases and J by 10 bases, with 17 bases between the two germline ends. The V gene's germline CDR1 is SNHLY and CDR2 FYNNEI. This CDR3 has 12 amino acids. The CDR3 DNA reads TGTGCCAGCGGGACGGGGGGGCAATCAGCTTTCTTT. Protein product: CASGTGGQSAFF.

The chain uses TRBV7-2 and TRBJ1-2, with a weak D call TRBD1 (5 bases). V lost 2 bases, J lost 4 bases, and 11 bases lay in between. Germline CDR1 is SGHTA and CDR2 is FQGNSA. CDR3 size: 14 residues. The CDR3 bases are TGTGCCAGCAGCTTATTAGGGGTGGGCTATGGCTACACCTTC. Residues: CASSLLGVGYGYTF.

The chain is built from TRBV10-3 and TRBJ2-5, with a tentative D call TRBD1 (5 bases). V lost 0 bases to trimming and J lost 4 bases, with 24 bases between them. The CDR3 is 19 amino acids. Germline assignment: CDR1 ENHRY and CDR2 SYGVKD. CDR3 sequence: CAISESVTGIARNRETQYF. The CDR3 DNA is TGTGCCATCAGTGAGTCCGTTACAGGTATAGCTAGAAACCGAGAGACCCAGTACTTC.

The gene calls are TRBV21-1 and TRBJ1-2; no check of the table's D call, TRBD1, against the DNA was made. TRBV21-1 is given as a pseudogene. This CDR3 region has 12 residues. CDR3 in amino acids: CASSGQHYGYTF. Here the CDR3 DNA reads TGTGCCAGCAGCGGGCAGCACTATGGCTACACCTTC.

The chain is built from TRBV7-2 and TRBJ1-2; no reliable D call. Germline V gene lookup returns CDR1 SGHTA and CDR2 FQGNSA. This CDR3 spans 15 amino acids. Deletions cut 5 bases from V and 5 bases from J, with 18 bases between. The CDR3 DNA reads TGTGCCAGCAGCCTAGACACCCTGGGGATGTATGGCTACACCTTC. It yields the protein CASSLDTLGMYGYTF.

The chain employs TRBV30 and TRBJ2-5; D perhaps matches TRBD1 (6 bases). Trimming shortened V by 3 bases and J by 5 bases, and 16 bases separated the two germline ends. CDR3 length equals 14 residues. CDR1 is GTSNPN, CDR2 SVGIG, per germline (reference sequence). DNA for the CDR3: TGTGCCTGGAGCCTTCTTGGGGGCTTTGAGACCCAGTACTTC. Protein: CAWSLLGGFETQYF.

The rearrangement links TRBV5-1 to TRBJ1-5; D gene uncertain. The germline CDR1 and CDR2 sequences are SGHRS and YFSETQ. This CDR3 is 14 amino acids long. The V end was cut by 0 bases, the J end by 0 bases, with 4 bases between. CDR3 coding DNA: TGCGCCAGCAGCTTGGAGTATAGCAATCAGCCCCAGCATTTT. Encoded protein: CASSLEYSNQPQHF. Full variable domain (missing parts from reference TRBV5-1 and TRBJ1-5): KAGVTQTPRYLIKTRGQQVTLSCSPISGHRSVSWYQQTPGQGLQFLFEYFSETQRNKGNFPGRFSGRQFSNSRSEMNVSTLELGDSALYLCASSLEYSNQPQHFGDGTRLSIL.

This sequence joins TRBV7-2 and TRBJ1-1; D is uncertain. There are 14 residues in the CDR3. Per the germline V gene, CDR1 is SGHTA and CDR2 is FQGNSA. Trimming cost V 1 base and J 7 bases, with 13 bases left between them. CDR3 protein: CASSLGGRADEAFF. As DNA, the CDR3 is TGTGCCAGCAGCTTAGGGGGTAGGGCCGATGAAGCTTTCTTT.

The chain links TRBV10-3 to TRBJ1-5, with D maybe TRBD1 (5 bases). This CDR3 is built from 15 residues. The germline V and J ends were trimmed by 4 bases and 1 base, with 11 bases remaining between them. Germline lookup yields CDR1 ENHRY and CDR2 SYGVKD. The CDR3 loop reads CAISGGETSNQPQHF. CDR3 bases: TGTGCCATCAGTGGGGGGGAGACGAGCAATCAGCCCCAGCATTTT.

This chain links TRBV5-1 with TRBJ2-3; tentatively, D is TRBD2 (6 bases). Trimming stripped 1 base from V and 3 bases from J, with 15 bases between. The CDR3 covers 16 residues. Germline V CDR1 and CDR2: SGHRS, YFSETQ. DNA of the CDR3: TGCGCCAGCAGCTTGTTTCCAGCGGGCTCAACAGATACGCAGTATTTT. As protein: CASSLFPAGSTDTQYF.

The gene calls are TRBV7-9 and TRBJ1-6; the match to TRBD1 covers 9 bases. The CDR3 is 15 amino acids. The junction had 5 bases not matched to a gene; V was cut back by 1 base and J by 10 bases. CDR1 and CDR2 from the germline V gene are SEHNR and FQNEAQ (reference sequence). The CDR3 sequence: CASSLEGQGWSPLHF. DNA of the CDR3: TGTGCCAGCAGCTTAGAGGGACAGGGCTGGTCACCCCTCCACTTT. The variable domain in full, completed from reference TRBV7-9 and TRBJ1-6, reads DTGVSQNPRHKITKRGQNVTFRCDPISEHNRLYWYRQTLGQGPEFLTYFQNEAQLEKSRLLSDRFSAERPKGSFSTLEIQRTEQGDSAMYLCASSLEGQGWSPLHFGNGTRLTVT.

This chain uses TRBV2 with TRBJ1-1; tentative D call: TRBD1 (6 bases). This CDR3 has 13 amino acids. CDR1 is SNHLY and CDR2 is FYNNEI in the germline V gene. Trimming left V 8 bases short and J 1 base short, with 11 bases between. As DNA, the CDR3 is TGTGCCAGCTGTGGACAGCAGAACACTGAAGCTTTCTTT. Its translation is CASCGQQNTEAFF.

J is TRBJ2-5 and V is TRBV5-4, with D perhaps given as TRBD1 or TRBD2 (5 bases each). This CDR3 comprises 15 residues. The germline V gene encodes CDR1 SGHNT and CDR2 YYREEE (reference sequence). With 3 bases removed from V and 1 base from J, the gap between germline ends came to 13 bases. The CDR3 region is CASSSSGRSQETQYF. The CDR3 bases are TGTGCCAGCAGCTCGTCGGGACGGAGCCAAGAGACCCAGTACTTC.

The CDR3 DNA is TGTGCCAGCAGCTTCCCGGGACAGGGGTCGGGTGAGCAGTACTTC. This encodes CASSFPGQGSGEQYF. The J gene is TRBJ2-7, the V gene TRBV5-4, with 10 bases identical to TRBD1. Per germline, CDR1 SGHNT and CDR2 YYREEE (reference sequence). V shed 2 bases, J shed 7 bases, and the junction held 9 bases outside the gene matches. The CDR3 length is 15 residues.

This rearrangement joins TRBV11-2 to TRBJ2-7; 10 nucleotides align to TRBD1. V trimming: 5 bases; J trimming: 3 bases; junction bases outside the gene matches: 1. CDR1 SGHAT and CDR2 FQNNGV come from the germline V gene. The CDR3 is 13 residues long. The CDR3 protein is CASSRTGGYEQYF. Here the CDR3 DNA reads TGTGCCAGCAGCCGGACAGGGGGCTACGAGCAGTACTTC.

V gene TRBV28 combines with J gene TRBJ2-3, with D hard to call. The germline V gene has CDR1 MDHEN and CDR2 SYDVKM. V lost 6 bases to trimming and J lost 6 bases, with 13 bases between them. The CDR3 totals 13 residues. In DNA form, the CDR3 reads TGTGCCAGCAGCCAGCCGCTGCCGGATACGCAGTATTTT. Translating it yields CASSQPLPDTQYF.

This sequence joins TRBV18 and TRBJ2-7, with TRBD1 matching 9 bases. This CDR3 has 14 residues. Germline lookup yields CDR1 KGHSH and CDR2 LQKENI. V lost 3 bases, J lost 4 bases, and 4 bases stayed unmatched. Written as DNA, the CDR3 is TGTGCCAGCTCACCGGGACAGGGATGGTACGAGCAGTACTTC. This sequence encodes CASSPGQGWYEQYF.

J is TRBJ1-5 and V is TRBV5-6; D is uncertain. This CDR3 is built from 14 residues. Trimming pared 5 bases from V and 4 bases from J, leaving 13 bases between. The germline CDR1 and CDR2 sequences are SGHDT and YYEEEE. The DNA for the CDR3 is TGTGCCAGCAGTTCCATCAGGTTAAATCAGCCCCAGCATTTT. Its translation: CASSSIRLNQPQHF.

The chain has TRBV5-6 and TRBJ2-6; 8 bases map to TRBD1. Trimming removed 2 bases from V and 2 bases from J; junction bases left unmatched: 6. Germline V gives CDR1 SGHDT, CDR2 YYEEEE. The CDR3 extends over 17 amino acids. Here the CDR3 DNA reads TGTGCCAGCAGCTTCGGCTCAGGGGGCGCTGGGGCCAACGTCCTGACTTTC. Translating it yields CASSFGSGGAGANVLTF.

The chain employs TRBV6-1 and TRBJ1-3; D ambiguous. V lost 2 bases and J lost 4, with 12 bases in between. The germline gives CDR1 MNHNS, CDR2 SASEGT. This CDR3 spans 15 amino acids. CDR3 region: CASSEIRTRGNTIYF. CDR3 bases: TGTGCCAGCAGTGAAATAAGGACGAGGGGAAACACCATATATTTT.

The count of this clone is one. At the DNA level, this CDR3 is encoded by other sequences in the same sample as well. The chain recombines TRBV18 with TRBJ2-7; 7 bases match TRBD1. Losses at the gene ends were 5 bases for V and 4 bases for J; bases not matched to a gene: 5. This CDR3 region has 13 residues. Germline lookup yields CDR1 KGHSH and CDR2 LQKENI. The CDR3 nucleotides read TGTGCCAGCTCATCGGGACAGACTTACGAGCAGTACTTC. Translating gives CASSSGQTYEQYF.

This chain links TRBV9 with TRBJ1-6, with D possibly being TRBD1 (5 bases). CDR1 is SGDLS and CDR2 is YYNGEE in the germline V gene. The CDR3 covers 18 residues. The germline V and J ends were trimmed by 3 bases and 0 bases, with 16 bases remaining between them. In DNA form, the CDR3 reads TGTGCCAGCAGCGGAGGGACGGGGTCGAGCTCCTATAATTCACCCCTCCACTTT. This translates into CASSGGTGSSSYNSPLHF.

The V gene is TRBV10-3, the J gene TRBJ1-2, with TRBD1 identical over 7 bases. Per germline, CDR1 ENHRY and CDR2 SYGVKD. V shed 3 bases, J shed 5 bases, and the junction held 6 bases outside the gene matches. The CDR3 consists of 14 residues. CDR3: CAISDPGQMYGYTF. As DNA, the CDR3 is TGTGCCATCAGTGATCCGGGACAGATGTATGGCTACACCTTC.